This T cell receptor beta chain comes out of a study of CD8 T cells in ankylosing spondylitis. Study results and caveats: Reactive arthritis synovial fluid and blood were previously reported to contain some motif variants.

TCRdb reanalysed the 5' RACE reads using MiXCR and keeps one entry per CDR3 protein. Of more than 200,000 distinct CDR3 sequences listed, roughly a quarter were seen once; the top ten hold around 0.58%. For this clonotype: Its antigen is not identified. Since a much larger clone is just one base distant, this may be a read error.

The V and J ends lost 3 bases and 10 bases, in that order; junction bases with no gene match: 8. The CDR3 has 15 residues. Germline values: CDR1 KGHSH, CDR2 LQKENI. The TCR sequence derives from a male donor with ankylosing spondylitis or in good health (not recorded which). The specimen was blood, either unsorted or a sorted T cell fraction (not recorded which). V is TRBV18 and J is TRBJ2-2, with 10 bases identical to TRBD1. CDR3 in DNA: TGTGCCAGCTCACCGCCGGGACAGGGGTTGCAGGAGCTGTTTTTT. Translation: CASSPPGQGLQELFF. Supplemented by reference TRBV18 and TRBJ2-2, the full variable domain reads NAGVMQNPRHLVRRRGQEARLRCSPMKGHSHVYWYRQLPEEGLKFMVYLQKENIIDESGMPKERFSAEFPKEGPSILRIQQVVRGDSAAYFCASSPPGQGLQELFFGEGSRLTVL.